The rows below give T cell receptor beta chains drawn from one sample of a study of blood T cell repertoires in COVID-19. Using immunoSEQ multiplex PCR, the repertoire was profiled, and TCRdb retains in-frame clones only, with some absent. Of 52,000 or so clones in the sample, under 90% are singletons; the top ten hold around 30%. Sample: peripheral blood. The source of these receptors is a human donor in a cohort sampled during active COVID-19. The CDR3 runs from the conserved cysteine through the conserved F or W. Fields, in order: clone size, J gene, D gene, V gene, CDR3 DNA, CDR3 protein. The D gene is left open where the match is weak. Expanded clones are given a class, and other clones once, few, many or no size at all.

NA	TRBJ2-5	NA	TRBV3-1/TRBV3-2	TGTGCCAGCAGCCAAGGGTTCTCCCAGTACCAAGAGACCCAGTACTTC	CASSQGFSQYQETQYF
once	TRBJ1-3	NA	TRBV5-1	TGCGCCAGCAGCTTGGCCGGGGTCTCTGGAAACACCATATATTTT	CASSLAGVSGNTIYF
once	TRBJ1-6	TRBD1	TRBV9	TGTGCCAGCAGCGTAGTGGGGACAGCCAATTCACCCCTCCACTTT	CASSVVGTANSPLHF
NA	TRBJ1-1	NA	TRBV28	TGTGCCAGCAGTCCCCCGGCCGGGTACACTGAAGCTTTCTTT	CASSPPAGYTEAFF
NA	TRBJ2-1	TRBD1	TRBV5-1	TGCGCCAGCAGCTTGCTGACAGGGCCCAATGAGCAGTTCTTC	CASSLLTGPNEQFF
NA	TRBJ1-5	NA	TRBV7-9	TGTGCCAGCAGCTTCGGGTTCGGTCAGCCCCAGCATTTT	CASSFGFGQPQHF
few	TRBJ2-7	TRBD1	TRBV4-2	TGTGCCAGCAGCTTGCCGGACAGGAAGGACGAGCAGTACTTC	CASSLPDRKDEQYF
NA	TRBJ1-5	NA	TRBV7-8	TGTGCCAGCAGCTTGCAGGCCAATCAGCCCCAGCATTTT	CASSLQANQPQHF
few	TRBJ2-2	TRBD2	TRBV7-2	TGTGCCAGCAGCTTTATAGCGGGAGCGTCCGGGGAGCTGTTTTTT	CASSFIAGASGELFF
NA	TRBJ2-7	TRBD1	TRBV28	TGTGCCAGCAGGCCCCGCCGGGACAGGGAGTACTTC	CASRPRRDREYF